The clone carrying this TCR beta chain was seen only once. This sample stems from a study of technical replicates of blood from a few donors. Produced via immunoSEQ multiplex PCR; TCRdb's table is partial and in-frame only. The sample records about 98,000 clones, roughly 95% being singletons. Germline CDR1 and CDR2: SNHLY and FYNNEI. The germline V and J ends were trimmed by 0 bases and 14 bases, with 14 bases remaining between them. The CDR3 is 13 amino acids. What was sequenced was T cells isolated from PBMCs. This sequence was found in a human donor in good health. The V and J genes are TRBV2 and TRBJ2-4, with D unresolved. CDR3 loop: CASSEALGSPKYF. CDR3 coding DNA: TGTGCCAGCAGTGAAGCGCTGGGCTCACCCAAGTACTTC.